This T cell receptor (beta chain) appears in the sequencing data of a study of blood T cell repertoires in COVID-19. Study-wide context: Collection of acute and convalescent COVID-19 samples took place in the United States, Italy and Spain. Sources were T cells, B-cell-depleted T cells, or PBMCs; the material itself was cDNA or gDNA.

In germline, CDR1 is SGHVS, CDR2 FNYEAQ. The V segment lost 0 bases and the J segment 10 bases; nucleotides outside the gene matches: 1. The length of the CDR3 is 13 residues. Methods used by the authors: Reference gene primer amplification in the assay estimated nucleated cell counts. Sequenced by immunoSEQ multiplex PCR; TCRdb stores in-frame clones only, minus some. V and J calls and clone size are those listed in that table; D and trimming were worked out from the DNA. In the table there are roughly 25,000 clones, approximately 80% of which are singletons. The receptor comes from a man between 65 and 85 years old with acute or convalescent COVID-19. The chain has TRBV7-6 and TRBJ2-3; 10 positions match TRBD1. Sequences were obtained from peripheral blood. The CDR3 bases are TGTGCCAGCAGCTTAGCGGGACAGGGGTCGCAGTATTTT. Translated, it gives CASSLAGQGSQYF.